This T cell receptor (beta chain) emerged from a study of monozygotic twins with inflammatory bowel disease. About this clonotype itself: Its antigen remains unknown.

Study-wide points: The sharing of clonotypes with others was lower in IBD patients than in healthy twins, especially with disease activity. Using the inverse Simpson index, IBD patients had lower TCRbeta diversity than healthy co-twins.

From its re-call of the 5' RACE reads, TCRdb lists each CDR3 protein once, without DNA. The data include approximately 330,000 distinct CDR3 sequences; the top ten clones carry approximately 2%. Germline V gene data show CDR1 as SEHNR and CDR2 as FQNEAQ (reference sequence). The CDR3 has 12 residues. The sequence came from a human donor with ulcerative colitis or Crohn's disease, or a healthy co-twin of an affected twin (not recorded which). The gene calls are TRBV7-9 and TRBJ1-1; the D call of TRBD1 rests on TCRdb alone, since no DNA is present to check it. The sequencing sample was made of blood. CDR3 amino acids: CASNRGRTEAFF. The full variable domain, completed using reference TRBV7-9 and TRBJ1-1, is DTGVSQNPRHKITKRGQNVTFRCDPISEHNRLYWYRQTLGQGPEFLTYFQNEAQLEKSRLLSDRFSAERPKGSFSTLEIQRTEQGDSAMYLCASNRGRTEAFFGQGTRLTVV.